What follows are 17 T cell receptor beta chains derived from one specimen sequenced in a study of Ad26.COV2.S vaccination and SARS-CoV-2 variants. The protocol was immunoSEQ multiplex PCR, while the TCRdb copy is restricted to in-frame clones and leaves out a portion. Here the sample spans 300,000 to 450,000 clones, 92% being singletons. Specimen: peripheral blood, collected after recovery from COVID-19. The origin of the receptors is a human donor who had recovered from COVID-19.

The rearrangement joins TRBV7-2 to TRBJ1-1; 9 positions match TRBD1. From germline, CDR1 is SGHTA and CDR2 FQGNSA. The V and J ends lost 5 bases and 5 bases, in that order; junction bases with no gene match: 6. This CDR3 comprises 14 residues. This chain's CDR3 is CASSQTGGWTEAFF. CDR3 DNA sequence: TGTGCCAGCAGCCAGACAGGGGGTTGGACTGAAGCTTTCTTT.

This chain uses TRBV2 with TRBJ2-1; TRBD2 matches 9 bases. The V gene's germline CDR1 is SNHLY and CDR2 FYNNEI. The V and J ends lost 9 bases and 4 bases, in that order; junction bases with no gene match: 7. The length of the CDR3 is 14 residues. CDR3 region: CARGGAGGYNEQFF. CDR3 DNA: TGTGCCAGAGGGGGAGCGGGGGGTTACAATGAGCAGTTCTTC.

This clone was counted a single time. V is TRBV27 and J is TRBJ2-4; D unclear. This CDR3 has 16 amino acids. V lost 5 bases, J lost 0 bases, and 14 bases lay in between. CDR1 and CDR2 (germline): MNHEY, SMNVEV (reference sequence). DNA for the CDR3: TGTGCCAGCAGTCGAGGTCCTCCGGGAGCCAAAAACATTCAGTACTTC. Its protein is CASSRGPPGAKNIQYF.

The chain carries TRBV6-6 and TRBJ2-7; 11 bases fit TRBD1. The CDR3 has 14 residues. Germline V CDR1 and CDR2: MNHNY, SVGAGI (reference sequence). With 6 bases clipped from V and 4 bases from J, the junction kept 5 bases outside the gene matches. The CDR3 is CASRPGQGGYEQYF. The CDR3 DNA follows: TGTGCCAGCAGACCGGGACAGGGGGGTTACGAGCAGTACTTC.

CDR3: CAIGLAGVYNEQFF. In DNA, the CDR3 is TGTGCCATAGGACTAGCGGGGGTGTACAATGAGCAGTTCTTC. This chain links TRBV2 with TRBJ2-1, with TRBD2 identical over 13 bases. Germline lookup yields CDR1 SNHLY and CDR2 FYNNEI. This CDR3 has 14 amino acids. The ends lost 10 bases at V and 4 bases at J; junction bases unmatched: 4.

CDR3 sequence reads: CASSEEGGRGNEQFF. In nucleotides, the CDR3 is TGTGCCAGCAGTGAAGAGGGGGGCAGGGGAAATGAGCAGTTCTTC. The V and J genes are TRBV6-1 and TRBJ2-1; D possibly matches TRBD1 or TRBD2 (6 bases each). Trimming shortened V by 1 base and J by 7 bases, and 14 bases separated the two germline ends. From germline, CDR1 is MNHNS and CDR2 SASEGT. The CDR3 sequence is 15 residues long.

The CDR3 DNA reads as TGTGCCAGCAGCCCAGCGGGCAGGGAGCGTCCTGGGGCCAACGTCCTGACTTTC. This translates into CASSPAGRERPGANVLTF. The rearrangement joins TRBV11-2 to TRBJ2-6; D possibly corresponds to TRBD2 (6 bases). CDR3 length: 18 amino acids. With 5 bases removed from V and 2 bases from J, the gap between germline ends came to 19 bases. Germline V gene lookup returns CDR1 SGHAT and CDR2 FQNNGV.

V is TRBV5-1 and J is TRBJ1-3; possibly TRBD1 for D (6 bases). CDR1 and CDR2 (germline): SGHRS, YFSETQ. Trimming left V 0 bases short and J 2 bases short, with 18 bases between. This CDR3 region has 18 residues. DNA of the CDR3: TGCGCCAGCAGCTTGGCTACAGGGATGACTGCCGCTGGAAACACCATATATTTT. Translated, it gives CASSLATGMTAAGNTIYF.

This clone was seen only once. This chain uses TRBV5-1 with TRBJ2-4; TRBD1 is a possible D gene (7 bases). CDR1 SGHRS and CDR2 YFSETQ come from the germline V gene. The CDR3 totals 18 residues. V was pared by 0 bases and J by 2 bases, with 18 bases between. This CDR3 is CASSLELAGGRSKNIQYF. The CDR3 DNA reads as TGCGCCAGCAGCTTGGAACTAGCAGGGGGTAGGTCCAAAAACATTCAGTACTTC.

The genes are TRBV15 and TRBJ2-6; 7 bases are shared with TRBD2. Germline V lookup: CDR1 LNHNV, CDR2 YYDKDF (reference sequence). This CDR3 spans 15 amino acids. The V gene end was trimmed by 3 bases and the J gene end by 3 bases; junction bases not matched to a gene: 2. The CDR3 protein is CATSRGGVGANVLTF. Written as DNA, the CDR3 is TGTGCCACCAGCAGGGGAGGGGTTGGGGCCAACGTCCTGACTTTC.

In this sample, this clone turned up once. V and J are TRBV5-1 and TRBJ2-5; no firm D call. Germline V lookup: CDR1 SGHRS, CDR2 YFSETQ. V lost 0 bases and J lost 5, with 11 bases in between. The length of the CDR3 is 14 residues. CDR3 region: CASSLGRSWETQYF. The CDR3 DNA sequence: TGCGCCAGCAGCTTGGGACGGTCCTGGGAGACCCAGTACTTC.

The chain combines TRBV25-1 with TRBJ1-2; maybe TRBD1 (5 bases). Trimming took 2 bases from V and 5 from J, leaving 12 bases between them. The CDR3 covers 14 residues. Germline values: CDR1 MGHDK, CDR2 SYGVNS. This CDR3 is CASSEPGGNYGYTF. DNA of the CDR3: TGTGCCAGCAGTGAACCCGGGGGGAATTATGGCTACACCTTC.

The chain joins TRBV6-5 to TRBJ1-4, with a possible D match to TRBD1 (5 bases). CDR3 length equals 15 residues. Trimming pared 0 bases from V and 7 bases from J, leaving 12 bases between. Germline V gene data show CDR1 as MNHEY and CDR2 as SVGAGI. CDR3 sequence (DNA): TGTGCCAGCAGTTACTCGGGCGGGACCGGTGAAAAACTGTTTTTT. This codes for CASSYSGGTGEKLFF.

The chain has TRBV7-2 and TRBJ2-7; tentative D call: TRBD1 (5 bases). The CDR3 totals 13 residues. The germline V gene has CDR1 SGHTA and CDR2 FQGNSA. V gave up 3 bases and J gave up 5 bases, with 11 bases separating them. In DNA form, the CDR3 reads TGTGCCAGCAGCTTTCAGGGAAGCCACGAGCAGTACTTC. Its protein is CASSFQGSHEQYF.

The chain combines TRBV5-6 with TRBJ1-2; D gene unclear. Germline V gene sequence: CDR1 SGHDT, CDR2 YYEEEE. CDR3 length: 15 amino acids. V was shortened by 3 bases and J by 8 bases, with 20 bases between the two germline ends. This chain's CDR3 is CASSSAASPFLGYTF. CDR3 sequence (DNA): TGTGCCAGCAGCTCGGCCGCCAGCCCCTTTCTCGGCTACACCTTC.

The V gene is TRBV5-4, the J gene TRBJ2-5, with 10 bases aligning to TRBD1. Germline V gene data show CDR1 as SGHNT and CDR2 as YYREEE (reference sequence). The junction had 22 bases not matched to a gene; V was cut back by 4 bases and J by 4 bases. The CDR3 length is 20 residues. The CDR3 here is CASSGNPRDRGIWSGETQYF. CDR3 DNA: TGTGCCAGCAGCGGAAATCCCCGGGACAGGGGTATATGGTCCGGAGAGACCCAGTACTTC.

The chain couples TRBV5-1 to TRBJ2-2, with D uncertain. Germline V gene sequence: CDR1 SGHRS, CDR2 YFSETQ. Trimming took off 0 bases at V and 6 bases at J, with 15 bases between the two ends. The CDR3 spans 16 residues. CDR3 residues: CASSLALLEGAGELFF. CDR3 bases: TGCGCCAGCAGCTTGGCTCTGCTGGAAGGTGCCGGGGAGCTGTTTTTT.